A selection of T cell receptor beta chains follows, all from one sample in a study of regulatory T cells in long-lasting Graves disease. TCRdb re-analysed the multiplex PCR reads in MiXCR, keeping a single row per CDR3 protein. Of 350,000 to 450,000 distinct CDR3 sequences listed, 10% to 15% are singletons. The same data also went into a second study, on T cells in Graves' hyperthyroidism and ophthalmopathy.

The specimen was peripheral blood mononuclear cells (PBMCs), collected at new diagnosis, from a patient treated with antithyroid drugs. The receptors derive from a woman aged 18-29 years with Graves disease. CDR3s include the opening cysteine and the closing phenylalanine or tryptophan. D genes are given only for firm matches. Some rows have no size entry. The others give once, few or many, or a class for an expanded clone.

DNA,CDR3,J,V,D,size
TGTGCCAGCAGCCAAGAGGGGACAGGGGGTAGTGAAAAACTGTTTTTT,CASSQEGTGGSEKLFF,TRBJ1-4,TRBV4-2,TRBD1,.
TGTGCCAGCAGTGACCGGGCCCCGATCCTCAATCAGCCCCAGCATTTT,CASSDRAPILNQPQHF,TRBJ1-5,TRBV12-3/TRBV12-4,.,many
TGCGCCAGCAGTCGCCGGGCGGGAGGGCCAGCGAACACCGGGGAGCTGTTTTTT,CASSRRAGGPANTGELFF,TRBJ2-2,TRBV10-1,TRBD2,.
TGTGCCACCAGTGATCCGGGACAGGGGGTTCCCGAGCTGTTTTTT,CATSDPGQGVPELFF,TRBJ2-2,TRBV24-1,TRBD1,many
TGTGCCAGTGGAGTTCGCTCCTACAATGAGCAGTTCTTC,CASGVRSYNEQFF,TRBJ2-1,TRBV19,.,.
TGTGCCAGCAGCTCATGGGGGGTGGGTCAGCCCCAGCATTTT,CASSSWGVGQPQHF,TRBJ1-5,TRBV7-8,.,few
TGTGCCAGCAGTTTTCCTTCCGGGAGCTACGAGCAGTACTTC,CASSFPSGSYEQYF,TRBJ2-7,TRBV28,.,many
TGTGCCAGCAGCTTACTCAGGGGAGAGCAGTTCTTC,CASSLLRGEQFF,TRBJ2-1,TRBV7-9,.,few
TGTGCCAGTAGTTGGGGCGCTATGGGCAATCAGCCCCAGCATTTT,CASSWGAMGNQPQHF,TRBJ1-5,TRBV19,.,.
TGTGCCAGCAGCCCGAAAAACGGGGGCAAAGAGACCCAGTACTTC,CASSPKNGGKETQYF,TRBJ2-5,TRBV7-3,.,many
TGTGCCAGCTCACCGTCGAGGAGCCAAGAGACCCAGTACTTC,CASSPSRSQETQYF,TRBJ2-5,TRBV18,.,many
TGTGCCTCCAACCCCGGGAGGAGCTCCTACGAGCAGTACTTC,CASNPGRSSYEQYF,TRBJ2-7,TRBV10-3,TRBD2,many
TGTGCCAGCAGCGTAACTAGCGGGGACTACAATGAGCAGTTCTTC,CASSVTSGDYNEQFF,TRBJ2-1,TRBV9,TRBD2,few
TGTGCCACCTTCACCCAATCCTACAATGAGCAGTTCTTC,CATFTQSYNEQFF,TRBJ2-1,TRBV28,.,many
TGTGCCAGCAGTGACGGGGGCTATCAGCCCCAGCATTTT,CASSDGGYQPQHF,TRBJ1-5,TRBV6-1,.,many
TGCAGTGCTAGACACCTTAGCAATCAGCCCCAGCATTTT,CSARHLSNQPQHF,TRBJ1-5,TRBV20-1,.,many